This TCR beta chain was sequenced during a study of T cell responses to AZD1222 COVID-19 vaccine. Overall study findings and caveats: Clonal diversity was possibly underestimated; the donors were predominantly white British and more often female.

The assay was immunoSEQ multiplex PCR, and TCRdb's table has in-frame clones only and misses some. The sample has 110,000 or so clones, approximately 89% seen once. Concerning this clone: Its target is not known.

From germline, CDR1 is MNHEY and CDR2 SVGAGI. The CDR3 length is 12 residues. V trimming: 10 bases; J trimming: 8 bases; junction bases outside the gene matches: 9. The sequencing used peripheral blood, collected on day 0 of MenACWY control vaccination. This TCR was recovered from an adult in good health. The chain recombines TRBV6-5 with TRBJ1-2, with TRBD1 matching 8 bases. Here the CDR3 DNA reads TGTGCCACTACAGACAGGGGATGGGGCTACACCTTC. This codes for CATTDRGWGYTF.